This note documents a single T cell receptor (beta chain) sequence. Its antigen is undetermined. The CDR3 covers 15 residues. V lost 0 bases to trimming and J lost 0 bases, with 9 bases between them. Germline loops: CDR1 SGHRS, CDR2 YFSETQ. Each sample yielded at least 6 million isolated PBMCs. A J-beta primer mix and a sample-barcoded 5' primer were used in a second PCR of roughly 6 to 11 cycles. All cDNA molecules were each tagged by a template-switch adaptor with 12 random nucleotides. TCRdb processed the 5' RACE reads anew with MiXCR; each CDR3 protein has one entry. The sample holds about 1.4 million distinct CDR3 sequences, 59% seen once. The data derive from a study of blood T cells in healthy people across ages. Study outcomes and limitations: Conclusively comparing naive with antigen-experienced cells was impossible with unsorted PBMCs.

This chain joins TRBV5-1 and TRBJ2-5; perhaps TRBD1 as D (6 bases). The material sequenced was blood. The sequence came from a man younger than 35 in good health. CDR3 coding DNA: TGCGCCAGCAGCTTGGGCGACAGGTACCAAGAGACCCAGTACTTC. Its protein is CASSLGDRYQETQYF. Based on the CDR3 plus reference TRBV5-1 and TRBJ2-5, the full variable domain is KAGVTQTPRYLIKTRGQQVTLSCSPISGHRSVSWYQQTPGQGLQFLFEYFSETQRNKGNFPGRFSGRQFSNSRSEMNVSTLELGDSALYLCASSLGDRYQETQYFGPGTRLLVL.